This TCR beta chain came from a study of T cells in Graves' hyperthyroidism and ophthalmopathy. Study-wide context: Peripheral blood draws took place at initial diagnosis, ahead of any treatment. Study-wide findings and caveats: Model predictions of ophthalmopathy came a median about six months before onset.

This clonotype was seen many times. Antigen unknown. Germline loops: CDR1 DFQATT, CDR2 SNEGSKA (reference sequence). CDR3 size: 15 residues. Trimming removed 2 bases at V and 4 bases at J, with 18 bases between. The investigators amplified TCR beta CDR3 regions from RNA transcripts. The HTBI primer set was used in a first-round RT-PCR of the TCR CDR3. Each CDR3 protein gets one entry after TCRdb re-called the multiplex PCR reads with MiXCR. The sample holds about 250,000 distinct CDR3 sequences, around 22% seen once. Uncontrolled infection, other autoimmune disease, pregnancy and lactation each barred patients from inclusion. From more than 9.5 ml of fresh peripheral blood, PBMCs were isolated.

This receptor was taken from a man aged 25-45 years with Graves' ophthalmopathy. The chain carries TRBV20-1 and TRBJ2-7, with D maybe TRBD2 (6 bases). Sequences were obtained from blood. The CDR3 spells CSARLHRPGVYEQYF. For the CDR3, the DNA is TGCAGTGCTAGACTCCACCGCCCGGGGGTGTACGAGCAGTACTTC.